Listed below are T cell receptor beta chains from one sample, sequenced in a study of blood T cells in healthy people across ages. TCRdb re-called the 5' RACE reads through MiXCR, storing one row per CDR3 protein. The data contain about 1.1 million distinct CDR3 sequences, 30% to 40% of them singletons. Material for sequencing was blood. The receptors here all came from a man aged 18 to 30 in good health. The CDR3 runs from the conserved cysteine through the conserved F or W. D genes are given only for firm matches. Clone size is stated in some rows and not others, as once, few, many or a class when expanded.

size: NA
V: TRBV4-3
D: NA
J: TRBJ1-2
CDR3: CASSQDLFRGYTF
DNA: TGCGCCAGCAGCCAAGACCTTTTCAGAGGCTACACCTTC

size: NA
V: TRBV12-3/TRBV12-4
D: TRBD1
J: TRBJ1-2
CDR3: CASSSGDSRWGYTF
DNA: TGTGCCAGCAGTTCCGGGGACAGCCGTTGGGGCTACACCTTC

size: NA
V: TRBV4-2
D: NA
J: TRBJ1-5
CDR3: CASSQTASNQPQHF
DNA: TGTGCCAGCAGCCAGACAGCGAGCAATCAGCCCCAGCATTTT

size: NA
V: TRBV5-5
D: NA
J: TRBJ2-3
CDR3: CASSFQWGESTDTQYF
DNA: TGTGCCAGCAGCTTCCAATGGGGGGAAAGCACAGATACGCAGTATTTT

size: NA
V: TRBV27
D: NA
J: TRBJ1-6
CDR3: CASRSSSYNSSLHF
DNA: TGTGCCAGCCGCTCAAGCTCCTATAATTCATCCCTCCACTTT

size: few
V: TRBV6-5
D: TRBD1
J: TRBJ1-4
CDR3: CASSSIQGAGAEKLFF
DNA: TGTGCCAGCAGCTCCATTCAGGGGGCTGGGGCTGAAAAACTGTTTTTT

size: NA
V: TRBV5-6
D: NA
J: TRBJ2-2
CDR3: CASSSDPGTHTGELFF
DNA: TGTGCCAGCAGCTCCGATCCCGGGACACACACCGGGGAGCTGTTTTTT

size: NA
V: TRBV12-3/TRBV12-4
D: NA
J: TRBJ2-5
CDR3: CTSSSKDIQETQYF
DNA: TGTACCAGCAGTTCCAAGGACATTCAAGAGACCCAGTACTTC

size: NA
V: TRBV20-1
D: NA
J: TRBJ2-5
CDR3: CSADDQETQYF
DNA: TGCAGTGCAGACGACCAAGAGACCCAGTACTTC

size: NA
V: TRBV19
D: TRBD1
J: TRBJ1-5
CDR3: CASSLWTGNQPQHF
DNA: TGTGCCAGTAGTCTCTGGACAGGGAATCAGCCCCAGCATTTT

size: few
V: TRBV28
D: NA
J: TRBJ2-7
CDR3: CASSAGGFSYEQYF
DNA: TGTGCCAGCAGTGCTGGGGGGTTTTCCTACGAGCAGTACTTC

size: NA
V: TRBV20-1
D: NA
J: TRBJ2-1
CDR3: CSATDRDYEQFF
DNA: TGCAGTGCCACGGACAGAGACTACGAGCAGTTCTTC

size: NA
V: TRBV7-2
D: NA
J: TRBJ2-7
CDR3: CASNKQGAYEQYF
DNA: TGTGCCAGCAACAAACAGGGAGCCTACGAGCAGTACTTC

size: NA
V: TRBV7-9
D: TRBD1
J: TRBJ1-3
CDR3: CASSPSGTVTGNTIYF
DNA: TGTGCCAGCAGCCCCTCCGGGACAGTAACTGGAAACACCATATATTTT

size: once
V: TRBV7-2
D: NA
J: TRBJ2-2
CDR3: CASSPDTLANTGELFF
DNA: TGTGCCAGCAGCCCCGACACTCTAGCGAACACCGGGGAGCTGTTTTTT

size: NA
V: TRBV28
D: NA
J: TRBJ2-1
CDR3: CASSWVQGSGYEQFF
DNA: TGTGCCAGCAGTTGGGTACAGGGAAGTGGATATGAGCAGTTCTTC

size: NA
V: TRBV4-1
D: NA
J: TRBJ2-4
CDR3: CASSHALDIALAKNIQYF
DNA: TGCGCCAGCAGCCACGCCTTGGACATTGCCCTAGCCAAAAACATTCAGTACTTC

size: NA
V: TRBV10-3
D: TRBD1
J: TRBJ2-7
CDR3: CAISQGANEQYF
DNA: TGTGCCATCAGCCAGGGGGCGAATGAGCAGTACTTC

size: few
V: TRBV6-1
D: NA
J: TRBJ1-2
CDR3: CASRTSGLNYGYTF
DNA: TGTGCCAGCAGAACAAGTGGGCTTAACTATGGCTACACCTTC

size: NA
V: TRBV11-2
D: NA
J: TRBJ1-4
CDR3: CASSLDRGATNEKLFF
DNA: TGTGCCAGCAGCTTAGACAGGGGAGCAACTAATGAAAAACTGTTTTTT

size: once
V: TRBV4-2
D: TRBD2
J: TRBJ2-3
CDR3: CASSQELAEHTDAQYF
DNA: TGTGCCAGCAGCCAAGAGCTAGCGGAACACACAGATGCGCAGTATTTT

size: NA
V: TRBV5-6
D: NA
J: TRBJ1-1
CDR3: CASRIHVDRTNTEAFF
DNA: TGTGCCAGCAGAATCCACGTCGACCGTACGAACACTGAAGCTTTCTTT

size: NA
V: TRBV6-6
D: NA
J: TRBJ2-7
CDR3: CASSRSYSYEQYF
DNA: TGTGCCAGCTCGAGGAGCTACTCCTACGAGCAGTACTTC

size: few
V: TRBV9
D: NA
J: TRBJ2-3
CDR3: CASSADRDTQYF
DNA: TGTGCCAGCAGCGCCGACAGGGATACGCAGTATTTT

size: NA
V: TRBV7-2
D: NA
J: TRBJ2-3
CDR3: CASSLAGGKDTQYF
DNA: TGTGCCAGCAGCTTAGCGGGAGGAAAAGATACGCAGTATTTT

size: many
V: TRBV11-2
D: NA
J: TRBJ2-7
CDR3: CASSLDRTSSYEQYF
DNA: TGTGCCAGCAGCCTCGACAGGACTTCCTCCTACGAGCAGTACTTC

size: few
V: TRBV12-3/TRBV12-4
D: NA
J: TRBJ1-1
CDR3: CASSLGPGSEAFF
DNA: TGTGCCAGCAGTTTAGGCCCAGGGTCTGAAGCTTTCTTT

size: few
V: TRBV28
D: NA
J: TRBJ1-4
CDR3: CASGGEGVVEKLFF
DNA: TGTGCCAGCGGAGGGGAGGGAGTCGTTGAAAAACTGTTTTTT

size: many
V: TRBV4-3
D: NA
J: TRBJ2-3
CDR3: CASSQEGSSTDTQYF
DNA: TGCGCCAGCAGCCAAGAGGGATCTAGCACAGATACGCAGTATTTT

size: few
V: TRBV7-2
D: NA
J: TRBJ1-2
CDR3: CASSSRQTYNYGYTF
DNA: TGTGCCAGCAGCTCCCGACAGACCTATAACTATGGCTACACCTTC

size: few
V: TRBV20-1
D: NA
J: TRBJ2-1
CDR3: CSAWRDGSNEQFF
DNA: TGCAGTGCGTGGAGGGATGGTTCGAATGAGCAGTTCTTC

size: NA
V: TRBV4-1
D: NA
J: TRBJ2-5
CDR3: CASSQWLGGFIKTQYF
DNA: TGCGCCAGCAGCCAATGGTTGGGGGGCTTTATAAAGACCCAGTACTTC

size: NA
V: TRBV27
D: TRBD1
J: TRBJ2-3
CDR3: CASSPLRGLNRDTQYF
DNA: TGTGCCAGCAGTCCACTCAGGGGGCTAAACCGTGATACGCAGTATTTT

size: NA
V: TRBV12-3/TRBV12-4
D: TRBD2
J: TRBJ2-3
CDR3: CASSPLAGGLLGTDTQYF
DNA: TGTGCCAGCAGTCCACTAGCGGGGGGGCTCTTAGGCACAGATACGCAGTATTTT

size: NA
V: TRBV12-3/TRBV12-4
D: NA
J: TRBJ2-1
CDR3: CVSSDSGSYNEQFF
DNA: TGTGTCAGCAGTGACTCGGGGTCCTACAATGAGCAGTTCTTC

size: NA
V: TRBV20-1
D: NA
J: TRBJ1-4
CDR3: CSAGVGGTEKLFF
DNA: TGCAGTGCTGGGGTCGGGGGCACTGAAAAACTGTTTTTT

size: NA
V: TRBV4-1
D: NA
J: TRBJ2-3
CDR3: CASSLQAWDTQYF
DNA: TGCGCCAGCAGCCTGCAGGCATGGGATACGCAGTATTTT

size: NA
V: TRBV20-1
D: NA
J: TRBJ2-4
CDR3: CSASSHQAKNIQYF
DNA: TGCAGTGCTAGTAGTCACCAAGCCAAAAACATTCAGTACTTC

size: NA
V: TRBV7-2
D: TRBD2
J: TRBJ2-7
CDR3: CASRGTSSYEQYF
DNA: TGTGCCAGCAGAGGGACTAGTAGCTACGAGCAGTACTTC

size: NA
V: TRBV7-2
D: TRBD2
J: TRBJ2-1
CDR3: CASSRRGGTPDYNEQFF
DNA: TGTGCCAGCAGCCGACGGGGGGGAACACCTGATTACAATGAGCAGTTCTTC

size: few
V: TRBV6-2/TRBV6-3
D: NA
J: TRBJ1-2
CDR3: CASSSYDQYGDGYTF
DNA: TGTGCCAGCAGCTCGTACGACCAGTACGGGGATGGCTACACCTTC

size: once
V: TRBV12-3/TRBV12-4
D: NA
J: TRBJ1-1
CDR3: CASSYQSGHRTTGTEAFF
DNA: TGTGCCAGCAGTTATCAATCGGGACACCGAACAACGGGCACTGAAGCTTTCTTT

size: few
V: TRBV6-2/TRBV6-3
D: TRBD1
J: TRBJ2-7
CDR3: CASSYGTDYEQYF
DNA: TGTGCCAGCAGTTACGGGACAGACTACGAGCAGTACTTC

size: few
V: TRBV4-3
D: NA
J: TRBJ2-1
CDR3: CASSHDHTDPYNEQFF
DNA: TGCGCCAGCAGCCACGATCATACGGACCCGTACAATGAGCAGTTCTTC

size: NA
V: TRBV4-1
D: NA
J: TRBJ2-2
CDR3: CASSQLGSELFF
DNA: TGCGCCAGCAGCCAATTGGGGTCGGAGCTGTTTTTT

size: once
V: TRBV5-1
D: NA
J: TRBJ2-3
CDR3: CASISGTITDTQYF
DNA: TGCGCCAGCATCTCCGGTACCATCACAGATACGCAGTATTTT

size: many
V: TRBV6-6
D: NA
J: TRBJ1-6
CDR3: CASSEGEDSPLHF
DNA: TGTGCCAGCAGTGAGGGTGAGGATTCACCCCTCCACTTT

size: few
V: TRBV3-1
D: NA
J: TRBJ1-2
CDR3: CASSQDRERGYTF
DNA: TGTGCCAGCAGCCAAGACAGGGAACGCGGCTACACCTTC

size: NA
V: TRBV6-2/TRBV6-3
D: TRBD2
J: TRBJ2-1
CDR3: CASNSGGASYNEQFF
DNA: TGTGCCAGCAACAGCGGGGGGGCCTCCTACAATGAGCAGTTCTTC

size: NA
V: TRBV12-3/TRBV12-4
D: NA
J: TRBJ2-1
CDR3: CASSLGRETQFF
DNA: TGTGCCAGCAGTTTGGGCAGAGAGACCCAGTTCTTC

size: NA
V: TRBV2
D: NA
J: TRBJ1-5
CDR3: CASSEALQGSGNQPQHF
DNA: TGTGCCAGCAGTGAAGCGCTTCAGGGTTCAGGGAATCAGCCCCAGCATTTT

size: few
V: TRBV4-2
D: NA
J: TRBJ2-1
CDR3: CASSQVGQTNNEQFF
DNA: TGTGCCAGCAGCCAAGTAGGCCAGACCAACAATGAGCAGTTCTTC

size: NA
V: TRBV18
D: NA
J: TRBJ1-2
CDR3: CASSPSKLVANYGYTF
DNA: TGTGCCAGCTCACCCTCAAAGTTGGTCGCCAACTATGGTTACACCTTC

size: NA
V: TRBV7-9
D: NA
J: TRBJ2-3
CDR3: CASSAQVGTDTQYF
DNA: TGTGCCAGCAGCGCACAGGTCGGGACAGATACGCAGTATTTT

size: few
V: TRBV7-9
D: NA
J: TRBJ2-3
CDR3: CASRPGRVDTQYF
DNA: TGTGCCAGCAGACCCGGACGGGTTGATACGCAGTATTTT

size: NA
V: TRBV6-6
D: NA
J: TRBJ2-2
CDR3: CASSVDEAGELFF
DNA: TGTGCCAGCAGTGTGGACGAGGCCGGGGAGCTGTTTTTT

size: many
V: TRBV29-1
D: TRBD1
J: TRBJ2-3
CDR3: CSAGDRGSTDTQYF
DNA: TGCAGCGCTGGGGACAGGGGTAGCACAGATACGCAGTATTTT

size: NA
V: TRBV5-1
D: NA
J: TRBJ2-7
CDR3: CASSVVGISYEQYF
DNA: TGCGCCAGCAGCGTGGTGGGGATTTCCTACGAGCAGTACTTC

size: many
V: TRBV9
D: NA
J: TRBJ2-3
CDR3: CASSRGGTDTQYF
DNA: TGTGCCAGCAGCAGAGGGGGCACAGATACGCAGTATTTT

size: once
V: TRBV6-6
D: TRBD2
J: TRBJ2-1
CDR3: CASSCSAGRGYYNEQFF
DNA: TGTGCCAGCAGTTGCTCAGCGGGGCGGGGGTACTACAATGAGCAGTTCTTC